This T cell receptor (beta chain) emerged from a study of shared clonotypes between healthy human individuals. Study-level points and caveats: Approximately 5% of naive CD4 clonotypes were shared across a few donors.

The assay was immunoSEQ multiplex PCR, and TCRdb's table has in-frame clones only and misses some. The sample lists around 2.3 million clones, approximately 95% occurring once. Germline-derived CDR1 and CDR2 are SGHRS and YFSETQ. CDR3 length: 10 amino acids. Adult Caucasians living in Nashville, Tennessee made up all of the donors. With respect to this clone: The antigen remains undetermined. One junction end disagrees with the germline gene, perhaps due to a read error.

The clonotype originates from a young man in good health. This chain uses TRBV5-1 with TRBJ2-7; tentative D call: TRBD2 (5 bases). Sequencing input: naive CD4+ T cells sorted from blood. Subset in this sample: CD45RA+ positively selected. CDR3 amino acids: CASSFGVADF. The CDR3 nucleotides read TGCGCCAGCAGCTTCGGGGTAGCTGACTTC. Drawing the rest from reference TRBV5-1 and TRBJ2-7, the complete variable domain is KAGVTQTPRYLIKTRGQQVTLSCSPISGHRSVSWYQQTPGQGLQFLFEYFSETQRNKGNFPGRFSGRQFSNSRSEMNVSTLELGDSALYLCASSFGVADFGPGTRLTVT.